Below, 7 T cell receptor beta chains from the same sample are listed, as sequenced in a study of blood T cell repertoires in COVID-19. The protocol was immunoSEQ multiplex PCR, while the TCRdb copy is restricted to in-frame clones and leaves out a portion. The table has some 72,000 clones, 86% seen once; the top ten hold 4.9%. Material: peripheral blood. All receptors come from a man in his fifties with active or convalescent COVID-19.

The V and J genes are TRBV18 and TRBJ2-1, with D possibly TRBD2 on 6 matching bases. The ends were cut back, 4 bases at V and 6 bases at J, with 19 bases in the middle. Per germline, CDR1 KGHSH and CDR2 LQKENI. The CDR3 covers 16 residues. CDR3 in DNA: TGTGCCAGCTCACAACCCGGGAGATTCGGGTCCAATGAGCAGTTCTTC. Translated: CASSQPGRFGSNEQFF.

This chain uses TRBV7-9 with TRBJ1-3; D is unclear. The V gene lost 6 bases and the J gene lost 0 bases, with 15 bases spanning the gap. The CDR3 contains 16 residues. Germline V gene lookup returns CDR1 SEHNR and CDR2 FQNEAQ (reference sequence). The CDR3 nucleotides are TGTGCCAGCAGTTCCACCGGGTGGAGCTCTGGAAACACCATATATTTT. It encodes CASSSTGWSSGNTIYF.

This chain connects TRBV28 to TRBJ1-2; TRBD1 is a possible D gene (6 bases). The germline V gene has CDR1 MDHEN and CDR2 SYDVKM. The CDR3 has 13 amino acids. Between the trimmed V and J ends, which lost 4 bases and 4 bases, there was a span of 10 bases. The chain's CDR3 is CASSSTGSYGYTF. Written as DNA, the CDR3 is TGTGCCAGCAGTTCAACAGGGTCCTATGGCTACACCTTC.

V usage is TRBV28 and J usage is TRBJ1-4; 8 positions agree with TRBD1. The germline V gene has CDR1 MDHEN and CDR2 SYDVKM. CDR3 length equals 18 residues. J gave up 7 bases and V 4 bases, and 17 bases lay outside the gene matches. CDR3 sequence (DNA): TGTGCCAGCAGTTCAGGGGGCGTCGGGGAATTCGAGAGTGAAAAACTGTTTTTT. Translation: CASSSGGVGEFESEKLFF. Drawing the rest from reference TRBV28 and TRBJ1-4, the complete variable domain is DVKVTQSSRYLVKRTGEKVFLECVQDMDHENMFWYRQDPGLGLRLIYFSYDVKMKEKGDIPEGYSVSREKKERFSLILESASTNQTSMYLCASSSGGVGEFESEKLFFGSGTQLSVL.

The rearrangement uses TRBV18 and TRBJ1-1; weak D call: TRBD1 (5 bases). The V gene's germline CDR1 is KGHSH and CDR2 LQKENI. V was trimmed by 3 bases and J by 0 bases, leaving 14 bases between them. The CDR3 loop spans 16 amino acids. The CDR3 reads CASSPAGGRMNTEAFF. DNA for the CDR3: TGTGCCAGCTCACCGGCGGGGGGAAGGATGAACACTGAAGCTTTCTTT.

V and J are TRBV7-2 and TRBJ1-6; 10 positions agree with TRBD1. Looked up from germline, CDR1 is SGHTA and CDR2 is FQGNSA. The CDR3 totals 17 residues. V was clipped by 1 base and J by 7 bases; unmatched bases: 7. This CDR3 reads CASSLVPLTGGNSPLHF. The DNA for the CDR3 is TGTGCCAGCAGCTTAGTGCCCTTGACAGGGGGCAATTCACCCCTCCACTTT.

This chain connects TRBV28 to TRBJ2-4; weak D call: TRBD1 (6 bases). Per the germline V gene, CDR1 is MDHEN and CDR2 is SYDVKM. The length of the CDR3 is 15 residues. Trimming cost V 5 bases and J 1 base, with 12 bases left between them. The CDR3 loop reads CASSPRTAAKNIQYF. In nucleotides, the CDR3 is TGTGCCAGCAGTCCTAGGACAGCCGCCAAAAACATTCAGTACTTC.